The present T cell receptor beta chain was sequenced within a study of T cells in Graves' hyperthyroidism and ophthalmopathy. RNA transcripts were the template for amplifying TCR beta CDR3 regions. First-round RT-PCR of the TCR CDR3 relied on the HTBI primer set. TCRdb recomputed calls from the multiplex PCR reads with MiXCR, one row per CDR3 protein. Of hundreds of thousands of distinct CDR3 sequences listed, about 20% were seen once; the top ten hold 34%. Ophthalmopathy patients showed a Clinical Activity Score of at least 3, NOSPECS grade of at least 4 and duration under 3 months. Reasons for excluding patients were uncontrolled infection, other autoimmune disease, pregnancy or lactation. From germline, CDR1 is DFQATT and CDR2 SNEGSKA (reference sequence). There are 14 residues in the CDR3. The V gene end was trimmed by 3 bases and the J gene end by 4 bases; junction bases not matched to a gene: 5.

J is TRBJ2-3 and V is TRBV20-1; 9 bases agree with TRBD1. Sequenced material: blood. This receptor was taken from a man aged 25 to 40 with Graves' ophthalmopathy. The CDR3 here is CSASRDRAPDTQYF. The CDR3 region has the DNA TGCAGTGCTAGTAGGGACAGGGCCCCAGATACGCAGTATTTT.